The 27 T cell receptor beta chains listed next were all sequenced from one sample in a study of OX40 agonist ivuxolimab in advanced cancers. TCRdb's copy holds only in-frame clones and misses some; the assay was immunoSEQ multiplex PCR. The data contain roughly 70,000 clones, about 84% of them singletons. The sample was CD4+ or CD8+ T cells sorted from blood, taken in a trial of the OX40 agonist ivuxolimab. These receptors were taken from an adult with an advanced solid tumor such as melanoma, head and neck, liver or kidney cancer.

The chain combines TRBV6-6 with TRBJ2-7, with TRBD1 as a possible D gene (6 bases). Per the germline V gene, CDR1 is MNHNY and CDR2 is SVGAGI (reference sequence). The CDR3 is made up of 13 amino acids. V gave up 5 bases and J gave up 3 bases, with 11 bases separating them. In DNA form, the CDR3 reads TGTGCCAGCAGTGGACAGAATGACTACGAGCAGTACTTC. Translating gives CASSGQNDYEQYF.

This clone was seen a few times. The V and J genes are TRBV11-2 and TRBJ2-7; tentative D call: TRBD1 (6 bases). Germline values: CDR1 SGHAT, CDR2 FQNNGV. Trimming took 1 base from V and 2 from J, leaving 12 bases between them. This CDR3 has 15 residues. The CDR3 region has the DNA TGTGCCAGCAGCTTAGGCTCGACAGGTCCCTACGAGCAGTACTTC. This codes for CASSLGSTGPYEQYF.

This sequence joins TRBV6-6 and TRBJ1-3, with TRBD1 as a possible D gene (5 bases). The germline V gene has CDR1 MNHNY and CDR2 SVGAGI (reference sequence). With 5 bases removed from V and 4 bases from J, the gap between germline ends came to 12 bases. The CDR3 covers 14 residues. The CDR3 here is CASSTRGGGNTIYF. The CDR3 DNA follows: TGTGCCAGCAGTACTAGGGGAGGGGGAAACACCATATATTTT.

As DNA, the CDR3 is TGTGCCAGCAGCCAGGACAGGGGGCGGAATGAGCAGTTCTTC. It translates to CASSQDRGRNEQFF. This chain connects TRBV5-4 to TRBJ2-1, with TRBD1 matching 11 bases. The germline CDR1 and CDR2 sequences are SGHNT and YYREEE (reference sequence). The CDR3 has 14 residues. Trimming cost V 4 bases and J 7 bases; bases outside gene matches: 4.

This clone is deemed medium-sized. This chain connects TRBV27 to TRBJ1-2; 10 nucleotides match TRBD1. The CDR3 runs 13 residues. The V gene's germline CDR1 is MNHEY and CDR2 SMNVEV (reference sequence). V dropped 8 bases and J dropped 3; count of bases not matched to a gene: 3. CDR3 sequence reads: CASGGQGDYGYTF. The CDR3, as DNA: TGTGCCAGCGGTGGACAGGGGGACTATGGCTACACCTTC.

The chain employs TRBV6-1 and TRBJ2-5; D gene unclear. Germline CDR1 MNHNS, CDR2 SASEGT. V gave up 6 bases and J gave up 2 bases, with 13 bases separating them. CDR3 length: 14 residues. CDR3 nucleotides: TGTGCCAGCAGCCCACGGGTCGGTCAAGAGACCCAGTACTTC. It is translated as CASSPRVGQETQYF.

V usage is TRBV21-1 and J usage is TRBJ1-4; no DNA check was done on the table's D call, TRBD1. TRBV21-1 is a documented pseudogene. CDR3 length equals 13 residues. CDR3 nucleotides: TGTGCCAGCAGCAAACGGGACACCGAAAAACTGTTTTTT. Residues: CASSKRDTEKLFF.

This clone appeared once. The same CDR3 can be traced to other DNA sequences in this sample. CDR3 in amino acids: CASSLVLAGELFF. CDR3 nucleotides: TGTGCCAGCAGCTTAGTCCTAGCCGGGGAGCTGTTTTTT. The chain has TRBV7-2 and TRBJ2-2; D is ambiguous. Germline V CDR1 and CDR2: SGHTA, FQGNSA. V gave up 1 base and J gave up 6 bases, with 6 bases separating them. CDR3 length: 13 residues.

The rearrangement links TRBV11-2 to TRBJ2-3, with no clear D. CDR3 length: 14 amino acids. Germline assignment: CDR1 SGHAT and CDR2 FQNNGV. V was pared by 1 base and J by 1 base, with 6 bases between. The CDR3 DNA is TGTGCCAGCAGCTTAGCTCGGGGCACAGATACGCAGTATTTT. It is translated as CASSLARGTDTQYF.

J is TRBJ1-1 and V is TRBV5-5; D not certain. The CDR3 has 13 amino acids. Germline values: CDR1 SGHKS, CDR2 YYEKEE (reference sequence). V was clipped by 0 bases and J by 1 base, with 4 bases between them. CDR3: CASSLGGNTEAFF. In nucleotides, the CDR3 is TGTGCCAGCAGCTTGGGAGGGAACACTGAAGCTTTCTTT. Full variable domain (outside the CDR3, taken from reference TRBV5-5 and TRBJ1-1): DAGVTQSPTHLIKTRGQQVTLRCSPISGHKSVSWYQQVLGQGPQFIFQYYEKEERGRGNFPDRFSARQFPNYSSELNVNALLLGDSALYLCASSLGGNTEAFFGQGTRLTVV.

This chain's CDR3 is CASSYSQGAAADTIYF. The CDR3 DNA is TGTGCCAGCAGTTACTCGCAGGGGGCGGCGGCGGACACCATATATTTT. The chain joins TRBV6-5 to TRBJ1-3; 8 nucleotides align to TRBD1. Germline loops: CDR1 MNHEY, CDR2 SVGAGI. The CDR3 covers 16 residues. The trim removed 0 bases at V and 8 bases at J, leaving 9 bases unmatched.

V usage is TRBV10-3 and J usage is TRBJ1-5; no firm D call. Germline V lookup: CDR1 ENHRY, CDR2 SYGVKD. V was cut by 2 bases and J by 5 bases, with 7 bases left in between. This CDR3 region has 13 residues. The CDR3 protein is CAISEAEDQPQHF. As DNA, the CDR3 is TGTGCCATCAGTGAGGCCGAGGATCAGCCCCAGCATTTT.

The rearrangement uses TRBV6-6 and TRBJ2-3; TRBD2 agrees at 10 bases. CDR3 length: 15 residues. Germline V gene lookup returns CDR1 MNHNY and CDR2 SVGAGI (reference sequence). J gave up 2 bases and V 4 bases, and 3 bases lay outside the gene matches. CDR3 nucleotides: TGTGCCAGCAGTTTAGCGGGGGGCTTCACAGATACGCAGTATTTT. As protein: CASSLAGGFTDTQYF.

V is TRBV9 and J is TRBJ1-2; D call uncertain. The CDR3 is 17 residues long. Trimming removed 0 bases at V and 5 bases at J, with 20 bases between. Germline CDR1 SGDLS, CDR2 YYNGEE. In nucleotides, the CDR3 is TGTGCCAGCAGCGTAGTAGGTCGGGATATTGATACATATGGCTACACCTTC. It encodes CASSVVGRDIDTYGYTF.

This clone was recorded once. The chain combines TRBV7-9 with TRBJ2-3, with D tentatively TRBD2 (5 bases). CDR1 is SEHNR and CDR2 is FQNEAQ in the germline V gene (reference sequence). This CDR3 is built from 11 residues. The germline V and J ends were trimmed by 11 bases and 2 bases, with 8 bases remaining between them. As DNA, the CDR3 is TGTGCCGCGAGGGACACAGATACGCAGTATTTT. It yields the protein CAARDTDTQYF. Drawing the rest from reference TRBV7-9 and TRBJ2-3, the complete variable domain is DTGVSQNPRHKITKRGQNVTFRCDPISEHNRLYWYRQTLGQGPEFLTYFQNEAQLEKSRLLSDRFSAERPKGSFSTLEIQRTEQGDSAMYLCAARDTDTQYFGPGTRLTVL.

The rearrangement joins TRBV7-2 to TRBJ1-3; D uncertain. Trimming cost V 3 bases and J 4 bases, with 10 bases left between them. Germline CDR1 is SGHTA and CDR2 is FQGNSA. CDR3 length equals 14 residues. The CDR3: CASSFAGGGNTIYF. The CDR3 nucleotides read TGTGCCAGCAGCTTCGCGGGAGGAGGAAACACCATATATTTT.

This clone turned up a few times. The chain uses TRBV4-1 and TRBJ1-1; D is unclear. With 1 base removed from V and 3 bases from J, the gap between germline ends came to 15 bases. Germline lookup yields CDR1 MGHRA and CDR2 YSYEKL. The CDR3 has 16 residues. This CDR3 is CASSQVDLISYTEAFF. In DNA, the CDR3 is TGCGCCAGCAGCCAAGTTGACCTAATAAGCTACACTGAAGCTTTCTTT.

The rearrangement uses TRBV9 and TRBJ2-1; D could derive from TRBD1 or TRBD2 (5 bases each). The ends were cut back, 2 bases at V and 2 bases at J, with 11 bases in the middle. Germline lookup yields CDR1 SGDLS and CDR2 YYNGEE. This CDR3 region has 15 residues. The CDR3 spells CASSVGTAAYNEQFF. Written as DNA, the CDR3 is TGTGCCAGCAGCGTTGGGACCGCCGCCTACAATGAGCAGTTCTTC.

The chain combines TRBV20-1 with TRBJ2-5; D is uncertain. CDR1 is DFQATT, CDR2 SNEGSKA, per germline (reference sequence). The CDR3 is 11 residues long. Trimming removed 5 bases from V and 4 bases from J, with 8 bases in between. The DNA for the CDR3 is TGCAGTGCTCAGAAGGGAGAGACCCAGTACTTC. It specifies CSAQKGETQYF.

The chain uses TRBV11-2 and TRBJ2-5; no reliable D call. The CDR3 covers 16 residues. V lost 4 bases, J lost 6 bases, and 21 bases lay in between. The germline gives CDR1 SGHAT, CDR2 FQNNGV. CDR3 nucleotides: TGTGCCAGCAGCTACTACGGTAGAGAATCTGAAAAGACCCAGTACTTC. Translation gives CASSYYGRESEKTQYF.

The rearrangement joins TRBV7-2 to TRBJ1-2, with a possible D match to TRBD1 (6 bases). V dropped 6 bases and J dropped 4 bases, with 15 bases sitting between them. Germline V gene lookup returns CDR1 SGHTA and CDR2 FQGNSA. This CDR3 has 14 amino acids. DNA of the CDR3: TGTGCCAGCAGAAGAAGGCCGGGGGCCTATGGCTACACCTTC. Amino acid sequence: CASRRRPGAYGYTF.

This sequence joins TRBV6-5 and TRBJ2-7; D not certain. V was pared by 6 bases and J by 4 bases, with 16 bases between. The CDR3 totals 14 residues. Germline V gene sequence: CDR1 MNHEY, CDR2 SVGAGI. The CDR3 region is CASSRFPQVYEQYF. DNA of the CDR3: TGTGCCAGCAGCCGCTTCCCTCAGGTGTACGAGCAGTACTTC.

This clone was recorded a few times. The chain combines TRBV5-1 with TRBJ1-1; D not resolved. Germline V gene sequence: CDR1 SGHRS, CDR2 YFSETQ. V lost 0 bases, J lost 4 bases, and 10 bases lay in between. This CDR3 has 14 residues. The DNA of the CDR3 is TGCGCCAGCAGCTTGGAGTCCACCAGCACTGAAGCTTTCTTT. It specifies CASSLESTSTEAFF.

The CDR3 protein is CASSLAGKETQYF. CDR3 in DNA: TGTGCCAGCAGCTTGGCTGGGAAAGAGACCCAGTACTTC. V and J are TRBV5-5 and TRBJ2-5; no clear D gene. This CDR3 has 13 amino acids. Germline V gene lookup returns CDR1 SGHKS and CDR2 YYEKEE (reference sequence). Trimming stripped 0 bases from V and 3 bases from J, with 6 bases between.

The V gene is TRBV2, the J gene TRBJ2-3; D perhaps matches TRBD2 (6 bases). The germline CDR1 and CDR2 sequences are SNHLY and FYNNEI. The V end was cut by 5 bases, the J end by 3 bases, with 21 bases between. The CDR3 loop spans 17 amino acids. The CDR3 protein is CASSTGGAGPRTDTQYF. The CDR3 nucleotides are TGTGCCAGCAGTACCGGCGGGGCGGGCCCCCGGACAGATACGCAGTATTTT.

The chain employs TRBV9 and TRBJ2-7; TRBD1 aligns across 9 bases. Germline lookup yields CDR1 SGDLS and CDR2 YYNGEE. Trimming cost V 4 bases and J 5 bases; bases outside gene matches: 13. The CDR3 consists of 16 residues. The CDR3 protein is CASSLSTGTGLHEQYF. CDR3 nucleotide sequence: TGTGCCAGCAGCTTATCGACCGGGACAGGGCTACACGAGCAGTACTTC.

The CDR3 DNA sequence: TGTGCCAGTAGTATAGAAGGGGTAGCGGGGTCCTCCTACAATGAGCAGTTCTTC. Protein: CASSIEGVAGSSYNEQFF. This sequence joins TRBV19 and TRBJ2-1; 8 nucleotides match TRBD2. This CDR3 is built from 18 residues. V gave up 0 bases and J gave up 0 bases; unmatched junction bases: 7. Germline V gene sequence: CDR1 LNHDA, CDR2 SQIVND (reference sequence).